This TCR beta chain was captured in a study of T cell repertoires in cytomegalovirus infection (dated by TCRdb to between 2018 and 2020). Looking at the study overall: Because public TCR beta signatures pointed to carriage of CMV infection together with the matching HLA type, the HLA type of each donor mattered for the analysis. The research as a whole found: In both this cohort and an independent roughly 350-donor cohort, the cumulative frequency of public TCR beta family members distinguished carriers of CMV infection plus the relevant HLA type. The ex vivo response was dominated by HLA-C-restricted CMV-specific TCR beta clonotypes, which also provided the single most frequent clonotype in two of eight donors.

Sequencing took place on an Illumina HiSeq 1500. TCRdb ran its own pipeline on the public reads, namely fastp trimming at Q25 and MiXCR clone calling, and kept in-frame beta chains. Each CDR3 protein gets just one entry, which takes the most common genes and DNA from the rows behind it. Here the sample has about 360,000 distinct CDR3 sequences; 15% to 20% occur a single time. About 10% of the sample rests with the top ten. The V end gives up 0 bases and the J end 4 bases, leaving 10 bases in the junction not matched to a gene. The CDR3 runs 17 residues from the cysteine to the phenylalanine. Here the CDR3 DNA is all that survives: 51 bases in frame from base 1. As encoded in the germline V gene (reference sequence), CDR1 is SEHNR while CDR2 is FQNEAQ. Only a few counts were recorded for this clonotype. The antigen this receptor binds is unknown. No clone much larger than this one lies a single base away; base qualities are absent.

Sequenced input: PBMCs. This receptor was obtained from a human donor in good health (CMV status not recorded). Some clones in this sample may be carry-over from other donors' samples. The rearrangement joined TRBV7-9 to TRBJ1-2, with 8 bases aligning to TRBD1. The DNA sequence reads TGTGCCAGCAGCTTAGCTTACTCAGGGGGCACAAGCTATGGCTACACCTTC. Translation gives CASSLAYSGGTSYGYTF.